A selection of T cell receptor beta chains follows, all from one sample in a study of T cell responses to AZD1222 COVID-19 vaccine. Assay used: immunoSEQ multiplex PCR; TCRdb lists only in-frame clones, some missing. The table includes about 130,000 clones, less than 95% detected once. This material consisted of peripheral blood, taken on day 0 of AZD1222 vaccination. The receptors originated from an adult in good health. The conserved cysteine and the conserved F or W are not part of the CDR3 here. D genes are given only for firm matches.

v_gene: TRBV19
d_gene: TRBD1
CDR3aa: ATSGGSYEQY

v_gene: TRBV5-1
d_gene: -
CDR3aa: ASSLGTPNTGELF

v_gene: TRBV5-6
d_gene: -
CDR3aa: ASSSGSGTFIDTQY

v_gene: TRBV6-2/TRBV6-3
d_gene: -
CDR3aa: ASSSEGNYGYT

v_gene: TRBV5-1
d_gene: -
CDR3aa: ASSLGRWNTEAF

v_gene: TRBV18
d_gene: TRBD1
CDR3aa: ASSQDRVAGANVLT

v_gene: TRBV27
d_gene: TRBD1
CDR3aa: ASSGTGLSYGYT

v_gene: TRBV6-2/TRBV6-3
d_gene: -
CDR3aa: ASSYSGSSYGYT

v_gene: TRBV18
d_gene: -
CDR3aa: ASSPPAGLNTGELF

v_gene: TRBV3-1/TRBV3-2
d_gene: -
CDR3aa: ASSLQGRDTEAF

v_gene: TRBV6-5
d_gene: TRBD1
CDR3aa: ASSYTQGNSPLH

v_gene: TRBV15
d_gene: -
CDR3aa: ATSRGWTEAF

v_gene: TRBV21-1
d_gene: -
CDR3aa: ASSKPGTGVVQNTIY